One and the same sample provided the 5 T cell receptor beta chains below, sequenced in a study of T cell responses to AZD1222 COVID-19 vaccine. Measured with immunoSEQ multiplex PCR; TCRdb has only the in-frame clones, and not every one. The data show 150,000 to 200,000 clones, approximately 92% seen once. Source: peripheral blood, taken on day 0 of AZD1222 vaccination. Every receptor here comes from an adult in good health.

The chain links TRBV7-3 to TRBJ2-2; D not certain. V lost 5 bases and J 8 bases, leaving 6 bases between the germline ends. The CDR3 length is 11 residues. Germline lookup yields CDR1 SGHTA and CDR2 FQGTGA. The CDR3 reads CASSGSGELFF. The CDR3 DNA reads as TGTGCCAGCAGCGGATCTGGGGAGCTGTTTTTT.

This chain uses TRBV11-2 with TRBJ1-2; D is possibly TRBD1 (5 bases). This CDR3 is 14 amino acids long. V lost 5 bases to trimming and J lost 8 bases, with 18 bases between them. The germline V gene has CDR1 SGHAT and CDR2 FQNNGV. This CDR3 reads CASSRTTSGGGYTF. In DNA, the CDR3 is TGTGCCAGCAGCCGAACCACATCGGGGGGGGGCTACACCTTC.

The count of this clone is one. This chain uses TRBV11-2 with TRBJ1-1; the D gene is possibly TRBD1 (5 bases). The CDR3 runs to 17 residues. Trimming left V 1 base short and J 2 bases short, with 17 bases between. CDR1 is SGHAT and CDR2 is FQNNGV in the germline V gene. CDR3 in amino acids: CASSLAGFGSLNTEAFF. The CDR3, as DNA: TGTGCCAGCAGCTTAGCAGGGTTCGGTTCTTTAAACACTGAAGCTTTCTTT.

In nucleotides, the CDR3 is TGTGCCAGCACCAATCTCGGGACAGGGGGCTACAATGAGCAGTTCTTC. This translates into CASTNLGTGGYNEQFF. The chain employs TRBV2 and TRBJ2-1, with 11 bases aligning to TRBD1. V lost 7 bases to trimming and J lost 3 bases; unmatched junction nucleotides: 8. Per germline, CDR1 SNHLY and CDR2 FYNNEI. The CDR3 loop spans 16 amino acids.

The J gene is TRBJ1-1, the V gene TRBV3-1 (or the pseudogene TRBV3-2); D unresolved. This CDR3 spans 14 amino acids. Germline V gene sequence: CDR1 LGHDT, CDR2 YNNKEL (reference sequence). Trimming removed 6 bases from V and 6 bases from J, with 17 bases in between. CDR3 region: CASSPISFGAEAFF. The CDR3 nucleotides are TGTGCCAGCAGTCCCATTTCATTTGGGGCTGAAGCTTTCTTT.